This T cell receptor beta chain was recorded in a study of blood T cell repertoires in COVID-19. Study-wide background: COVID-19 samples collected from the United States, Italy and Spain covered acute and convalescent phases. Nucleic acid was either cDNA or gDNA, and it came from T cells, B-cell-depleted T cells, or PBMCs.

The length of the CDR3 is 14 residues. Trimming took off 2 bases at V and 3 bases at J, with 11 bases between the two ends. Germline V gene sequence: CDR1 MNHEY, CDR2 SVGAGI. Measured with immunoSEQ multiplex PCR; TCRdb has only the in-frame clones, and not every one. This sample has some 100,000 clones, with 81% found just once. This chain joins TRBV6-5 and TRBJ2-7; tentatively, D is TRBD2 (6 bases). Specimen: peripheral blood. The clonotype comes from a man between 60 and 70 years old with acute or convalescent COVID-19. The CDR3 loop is CASSYRAEGYEQYF. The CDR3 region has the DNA TGTGCCAGCAGTTACCGCGCGGAGGGCTACGAGCAGTACTTC.